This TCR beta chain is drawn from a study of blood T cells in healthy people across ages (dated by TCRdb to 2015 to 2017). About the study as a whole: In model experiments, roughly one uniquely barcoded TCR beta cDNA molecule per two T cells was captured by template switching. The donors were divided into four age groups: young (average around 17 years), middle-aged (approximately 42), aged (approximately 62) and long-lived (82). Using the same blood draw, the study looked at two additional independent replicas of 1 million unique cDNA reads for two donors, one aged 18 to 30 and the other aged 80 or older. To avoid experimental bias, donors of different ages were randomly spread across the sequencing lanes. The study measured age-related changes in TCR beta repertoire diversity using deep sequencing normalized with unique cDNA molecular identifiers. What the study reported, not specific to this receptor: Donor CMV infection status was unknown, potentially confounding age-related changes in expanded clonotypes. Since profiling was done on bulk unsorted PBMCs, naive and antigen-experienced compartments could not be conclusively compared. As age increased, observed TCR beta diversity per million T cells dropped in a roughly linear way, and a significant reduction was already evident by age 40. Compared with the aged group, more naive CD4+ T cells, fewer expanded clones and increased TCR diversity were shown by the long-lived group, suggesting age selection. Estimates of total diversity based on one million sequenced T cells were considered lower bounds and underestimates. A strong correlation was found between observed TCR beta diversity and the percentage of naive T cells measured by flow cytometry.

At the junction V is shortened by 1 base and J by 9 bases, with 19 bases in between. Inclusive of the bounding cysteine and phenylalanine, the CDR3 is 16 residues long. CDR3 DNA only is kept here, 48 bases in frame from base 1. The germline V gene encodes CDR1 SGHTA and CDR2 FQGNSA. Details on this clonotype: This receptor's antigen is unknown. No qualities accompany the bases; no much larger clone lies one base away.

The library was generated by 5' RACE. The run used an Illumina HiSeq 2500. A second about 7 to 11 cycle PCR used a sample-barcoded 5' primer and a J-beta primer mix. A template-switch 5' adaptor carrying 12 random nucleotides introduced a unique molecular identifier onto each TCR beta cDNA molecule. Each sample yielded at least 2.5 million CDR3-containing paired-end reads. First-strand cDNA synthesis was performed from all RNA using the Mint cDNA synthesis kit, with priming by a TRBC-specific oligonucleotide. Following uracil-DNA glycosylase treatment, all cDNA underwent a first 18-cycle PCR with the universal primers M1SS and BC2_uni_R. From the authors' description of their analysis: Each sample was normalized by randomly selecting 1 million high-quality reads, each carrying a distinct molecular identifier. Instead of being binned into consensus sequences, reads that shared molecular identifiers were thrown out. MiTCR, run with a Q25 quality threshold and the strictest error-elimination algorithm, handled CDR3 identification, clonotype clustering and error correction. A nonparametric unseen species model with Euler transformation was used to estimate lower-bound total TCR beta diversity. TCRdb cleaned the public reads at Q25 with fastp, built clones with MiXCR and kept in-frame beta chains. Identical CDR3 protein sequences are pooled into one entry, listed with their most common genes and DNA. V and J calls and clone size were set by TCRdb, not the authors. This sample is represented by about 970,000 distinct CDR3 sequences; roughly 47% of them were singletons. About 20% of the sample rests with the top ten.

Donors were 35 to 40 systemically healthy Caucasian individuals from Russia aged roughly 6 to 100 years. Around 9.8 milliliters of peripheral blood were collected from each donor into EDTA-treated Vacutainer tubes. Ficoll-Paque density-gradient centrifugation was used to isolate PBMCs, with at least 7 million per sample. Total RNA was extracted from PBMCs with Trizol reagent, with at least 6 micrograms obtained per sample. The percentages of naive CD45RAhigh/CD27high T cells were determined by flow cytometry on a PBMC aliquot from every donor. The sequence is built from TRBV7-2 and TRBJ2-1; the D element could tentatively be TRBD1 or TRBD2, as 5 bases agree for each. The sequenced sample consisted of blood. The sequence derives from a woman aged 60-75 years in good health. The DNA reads TGTGCCAGCAGCTTAGAGAGGGGCGTCCCGCCGCGTGAGCAGTTCTTC. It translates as CASSLERGVPPREQFF.